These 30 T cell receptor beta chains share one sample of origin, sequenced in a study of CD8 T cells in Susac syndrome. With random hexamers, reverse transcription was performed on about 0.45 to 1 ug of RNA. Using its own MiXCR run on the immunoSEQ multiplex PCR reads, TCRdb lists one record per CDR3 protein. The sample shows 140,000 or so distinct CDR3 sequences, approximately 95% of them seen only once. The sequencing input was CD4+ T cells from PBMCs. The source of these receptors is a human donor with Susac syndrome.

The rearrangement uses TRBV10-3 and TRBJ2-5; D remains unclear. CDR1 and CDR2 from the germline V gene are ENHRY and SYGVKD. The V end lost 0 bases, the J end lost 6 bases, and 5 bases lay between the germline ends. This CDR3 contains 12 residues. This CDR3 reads CAISESTQTQYF. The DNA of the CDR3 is TGTGCCATCAGTGAGTCGACTCAGACCCAGTACTTC.

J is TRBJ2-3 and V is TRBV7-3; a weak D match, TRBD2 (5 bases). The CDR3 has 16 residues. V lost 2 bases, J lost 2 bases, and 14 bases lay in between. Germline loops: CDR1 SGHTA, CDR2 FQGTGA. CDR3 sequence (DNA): TGTGCCAGCAGCTTACTAGTGGAGGCCTCCACAGATACGCAGTATTTT. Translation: CASSLLVEASTDTQYF.

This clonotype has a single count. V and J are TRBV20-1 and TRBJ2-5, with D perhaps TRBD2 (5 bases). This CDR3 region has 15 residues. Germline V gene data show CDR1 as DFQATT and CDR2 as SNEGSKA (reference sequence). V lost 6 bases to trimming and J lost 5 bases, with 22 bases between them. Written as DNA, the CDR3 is TGCAGTGCCTCGAGGCGGGCGGAGCGAAGGGAGACCCAGTACTTC. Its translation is CSASRRAERRETQYF.

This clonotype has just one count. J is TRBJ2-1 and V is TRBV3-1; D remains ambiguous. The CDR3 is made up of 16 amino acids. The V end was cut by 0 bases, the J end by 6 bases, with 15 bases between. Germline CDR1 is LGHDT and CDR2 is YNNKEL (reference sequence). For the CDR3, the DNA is TGTGCCAGCAGCCAAGATGTAAGCACCCCGGCCAATGAGCAGTTCTTC. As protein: CASSQDVSTPANEQFF.

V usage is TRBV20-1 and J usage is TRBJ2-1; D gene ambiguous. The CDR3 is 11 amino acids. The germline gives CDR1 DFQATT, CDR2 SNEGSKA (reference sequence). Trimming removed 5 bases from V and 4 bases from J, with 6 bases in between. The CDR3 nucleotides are TGCAGTGCTCTTGGGTACAATGAGCAGTTCTTC. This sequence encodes CSALGYNEQFF.

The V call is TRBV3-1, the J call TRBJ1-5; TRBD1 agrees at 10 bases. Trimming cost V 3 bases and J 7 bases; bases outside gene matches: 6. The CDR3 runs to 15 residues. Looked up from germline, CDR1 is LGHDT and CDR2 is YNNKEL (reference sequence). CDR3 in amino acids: CASSQGDRGGQPQHF. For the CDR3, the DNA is TGTGCCAGCAGCCAGGGGGACAGGGGAGGGCAGCCCCAGCATTTT.

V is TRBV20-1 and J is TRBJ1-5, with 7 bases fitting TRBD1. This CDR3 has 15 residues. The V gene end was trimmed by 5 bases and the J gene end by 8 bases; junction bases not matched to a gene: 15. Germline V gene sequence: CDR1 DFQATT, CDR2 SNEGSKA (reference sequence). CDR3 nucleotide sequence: TGCAGTGCTCTCCGGGACAGTCTAATTTCGGAGCCCCAGCATTTT. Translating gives CSALRDSLISEPQHF.

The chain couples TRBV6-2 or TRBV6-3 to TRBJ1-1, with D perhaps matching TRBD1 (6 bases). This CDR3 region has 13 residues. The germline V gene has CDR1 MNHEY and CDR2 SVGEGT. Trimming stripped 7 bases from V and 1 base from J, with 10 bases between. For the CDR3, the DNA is TGTGCCAGCACCTGGACAGCGAACACTGAAGCTTTCTTT. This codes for CASTWTANTEAFF.

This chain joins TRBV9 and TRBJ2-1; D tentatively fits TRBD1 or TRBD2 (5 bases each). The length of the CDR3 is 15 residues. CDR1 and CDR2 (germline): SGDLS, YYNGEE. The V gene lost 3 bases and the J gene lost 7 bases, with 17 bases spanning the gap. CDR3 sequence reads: CASSAGTLSQNEQFF. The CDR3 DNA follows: TGTGCCAGCAGCGCCGGGACCCTCTCCCAAAATGAGCAGTTCTTC. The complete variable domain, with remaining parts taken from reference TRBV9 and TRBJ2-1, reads DSGVTQTPKHLITATGQRVTLRCSPRSGDLSVYWYQQSLDQGLQFLIQYYNGEERAKGNILERFSAQQFPDLHSELNLSSLELGDSALYFCASSAGTLSQNEQFFGPGTRLTVL.

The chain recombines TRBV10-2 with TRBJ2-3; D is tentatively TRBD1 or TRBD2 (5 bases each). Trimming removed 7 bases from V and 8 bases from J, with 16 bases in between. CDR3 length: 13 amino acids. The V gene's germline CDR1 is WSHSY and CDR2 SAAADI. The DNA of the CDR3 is TGCGCCAGCACCGGGACCCAAGGTGCTACGCAGTATTTT. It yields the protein CASTGTQGATQYF.

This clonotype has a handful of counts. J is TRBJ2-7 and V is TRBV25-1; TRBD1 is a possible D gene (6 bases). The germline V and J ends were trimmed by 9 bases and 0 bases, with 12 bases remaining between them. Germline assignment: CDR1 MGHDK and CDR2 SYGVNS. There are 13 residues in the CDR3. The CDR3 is CASRTAGSYEQYF. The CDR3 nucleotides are TGTGCCAGTCGGACAGCCGGCTCCTACGAGCAGTACTTC.

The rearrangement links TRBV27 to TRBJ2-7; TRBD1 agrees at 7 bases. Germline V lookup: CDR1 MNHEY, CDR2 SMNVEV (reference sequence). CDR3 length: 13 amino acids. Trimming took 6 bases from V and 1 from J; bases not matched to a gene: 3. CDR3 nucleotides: TGTGCCAGCAGCAAGGACAGGTCCTACGAGCAGTACTTC. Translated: CASSKDRSYEQYF.

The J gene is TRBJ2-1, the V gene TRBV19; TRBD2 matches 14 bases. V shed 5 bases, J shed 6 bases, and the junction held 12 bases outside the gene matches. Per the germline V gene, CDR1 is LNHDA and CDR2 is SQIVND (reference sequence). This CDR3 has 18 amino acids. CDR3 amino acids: CASSSYRLAGGGSNEQFF. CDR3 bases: TGTGCCAGTAGTTCCTACCGACTAGCGGGAGGGGGGTCCAATGAGCAGTTCTTC.

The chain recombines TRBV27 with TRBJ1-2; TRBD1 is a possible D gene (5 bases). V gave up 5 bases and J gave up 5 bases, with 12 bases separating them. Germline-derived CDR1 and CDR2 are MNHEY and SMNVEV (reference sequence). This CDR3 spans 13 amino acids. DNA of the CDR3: TGTGCCAGCAGTCTAAGGGGAAAGTATGGCTACACCTTC. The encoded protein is CASSLRGKYGYTF.

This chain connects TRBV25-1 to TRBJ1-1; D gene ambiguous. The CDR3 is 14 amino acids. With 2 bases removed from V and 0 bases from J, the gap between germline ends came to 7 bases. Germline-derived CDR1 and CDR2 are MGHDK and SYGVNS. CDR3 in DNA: TGTGCCAGCAGTGAAACTGCAATGAACACTGAAGCTTTCTTT. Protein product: CASSETAMNTEAFF.

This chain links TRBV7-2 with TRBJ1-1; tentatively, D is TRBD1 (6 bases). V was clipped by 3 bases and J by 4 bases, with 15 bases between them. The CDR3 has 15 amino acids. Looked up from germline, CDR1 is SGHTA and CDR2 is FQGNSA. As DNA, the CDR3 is TGTGCCAGCAGCTTCCAGCAGGGGTTGAGCACTGAAGCTTTCTTT. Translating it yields CASSFQQGLSTEAFF.

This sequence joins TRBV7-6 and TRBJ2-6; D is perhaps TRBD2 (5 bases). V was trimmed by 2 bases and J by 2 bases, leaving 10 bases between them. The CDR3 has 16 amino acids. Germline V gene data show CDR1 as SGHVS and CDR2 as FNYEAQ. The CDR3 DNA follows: TGTGCCAGCAGCTTAATCCCCGGGACTGGGGCCAACGTCCTGACTTTC. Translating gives CASSLIPGTGANVLTF.

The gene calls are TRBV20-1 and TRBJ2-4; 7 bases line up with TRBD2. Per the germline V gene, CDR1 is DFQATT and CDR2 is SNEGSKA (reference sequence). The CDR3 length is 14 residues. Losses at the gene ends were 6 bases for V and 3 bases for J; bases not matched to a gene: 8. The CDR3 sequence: CSAPLGTNKNIQYF. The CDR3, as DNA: TGCAGTGCCCCACTAGGGACTAACAAAAACATTCAGTACTTC.

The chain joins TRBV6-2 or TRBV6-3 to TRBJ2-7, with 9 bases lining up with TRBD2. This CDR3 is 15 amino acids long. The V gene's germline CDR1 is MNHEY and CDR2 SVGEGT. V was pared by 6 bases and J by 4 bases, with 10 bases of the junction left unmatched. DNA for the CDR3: TGTGCCAGCAGCCCATTTAGCGGGAGTATGTACGAGCAGTACTTC. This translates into CASSPFSGSMYEQYF.

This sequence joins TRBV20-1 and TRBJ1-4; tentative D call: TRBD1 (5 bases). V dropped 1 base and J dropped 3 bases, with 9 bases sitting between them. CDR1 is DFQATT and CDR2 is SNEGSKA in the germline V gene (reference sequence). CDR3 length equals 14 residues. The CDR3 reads CSARGGVPNEKLFF. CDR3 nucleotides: TGCAGTGCTAGAGGGGGGGTGCCTAATGAAAAACTGTTTTTT.

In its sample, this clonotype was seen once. The CDR3 loop is CASSPGTSGNDEQFF. CDR3 coding DNA: TGTGCCAGCAGCCCTGGGACTAGCGGGAATGATGAGCAGTTCTTC. The gene calls are TRBV7-9 and TRBJ2-1, with 13 bases lining up with TRBD2. J was trimmed by 8 bases and V by 5 bases; bases with no gene match: 6. The CDR3 consists of 15 residues. Germline V gene data show CDR1 as SEHNR and CDR2 as FQNEAQ (reference sequence). Combining the CDR3 with reference TRBV7-9 and TRBJ2-1 gives the whole variable domain DTGVSQNPRHKITKRGQNVTFRCDPISEHNRLYWYRQTLGQGPEFLTYFQNEAQLEKSRLLSDRFSAERPKGSFSTLEIQRTEQGDSAMYLCASSPGTSGNDEQFFGPGTRLTVL.

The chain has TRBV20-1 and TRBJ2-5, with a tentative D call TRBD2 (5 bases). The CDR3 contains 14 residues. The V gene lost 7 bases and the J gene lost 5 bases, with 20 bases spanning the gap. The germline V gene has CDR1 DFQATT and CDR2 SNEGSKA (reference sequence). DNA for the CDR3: TGCAGTGGCTCGTACTTACTAGTTAAGGAGACCCAGTACTTC. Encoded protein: CSGSYLLVKETQYF.

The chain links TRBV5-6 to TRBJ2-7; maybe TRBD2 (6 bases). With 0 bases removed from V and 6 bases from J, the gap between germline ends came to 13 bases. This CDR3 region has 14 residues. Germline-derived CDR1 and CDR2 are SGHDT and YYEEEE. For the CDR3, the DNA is TGTGCCAGCAGCTTGGATATGGAGGGCTCCGAGCAGTACTTC. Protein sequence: CASSLDMEGSEQYF.

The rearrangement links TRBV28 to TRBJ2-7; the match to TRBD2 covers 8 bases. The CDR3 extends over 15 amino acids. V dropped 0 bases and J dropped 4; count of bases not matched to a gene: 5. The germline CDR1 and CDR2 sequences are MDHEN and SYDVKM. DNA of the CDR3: TGTGCCAGCAGTTTATGGGCTAGCGGGCCGTACGAGCAGTACTTC. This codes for CASSLWASGPYEQYF.

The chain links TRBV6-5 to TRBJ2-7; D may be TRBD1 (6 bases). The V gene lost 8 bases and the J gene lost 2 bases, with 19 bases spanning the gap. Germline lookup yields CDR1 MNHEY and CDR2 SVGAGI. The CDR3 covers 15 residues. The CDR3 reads CASGSARTVTYEQYF. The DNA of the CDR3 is TGTGCCAGCGGGAGTGCGAGGACAGTAACCTACGAGCAGTACTTC.

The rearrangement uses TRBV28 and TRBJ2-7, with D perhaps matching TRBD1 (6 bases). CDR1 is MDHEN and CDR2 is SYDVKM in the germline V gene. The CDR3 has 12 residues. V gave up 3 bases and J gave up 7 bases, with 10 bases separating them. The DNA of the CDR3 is TGTGCCAGCAGTTTCACAGGGAGAGAGCAGTACTTC. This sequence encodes CASSFTGREQYF.

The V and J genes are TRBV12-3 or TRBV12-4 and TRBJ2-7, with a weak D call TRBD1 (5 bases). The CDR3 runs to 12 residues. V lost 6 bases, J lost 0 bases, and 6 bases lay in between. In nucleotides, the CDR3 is TGTGCCAGCAGCCAGGGCTCCTACGAGCAGTACTTC. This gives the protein CASSQGSYEQYF.

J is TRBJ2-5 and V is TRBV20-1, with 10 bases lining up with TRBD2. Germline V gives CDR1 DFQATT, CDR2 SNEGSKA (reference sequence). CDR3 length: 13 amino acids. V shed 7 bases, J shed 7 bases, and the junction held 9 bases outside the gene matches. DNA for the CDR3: TGCAGTGGCCCGACTAGCGGGTCGGGGACCCAGTACTTC. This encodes CSGPTSGSGTQYF.

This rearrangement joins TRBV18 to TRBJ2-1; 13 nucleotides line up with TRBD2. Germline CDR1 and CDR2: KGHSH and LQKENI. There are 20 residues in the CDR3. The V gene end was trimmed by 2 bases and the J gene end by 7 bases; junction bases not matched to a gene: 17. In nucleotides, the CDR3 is TGTGCCAGCTCACCAAGGCCAAAGCAAACCGGACTAGCGGGAGTTAATGAGCAGTTCTTC. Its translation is CASSPRPKQTGLAGVNEQFF. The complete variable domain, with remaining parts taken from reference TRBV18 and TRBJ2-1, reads NAGVMQNPRHLVRRRGQEARLRCSPMKGHSHVYWYRQLPEEGLKFMVYLQKENIIDESGMPKERFSAEFPKEGPSILRIQQVVRGDSAAYFCASSPRPKQTGLAGVNEQFFGPGTRLTVL.

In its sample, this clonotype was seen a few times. The CDR3 nucleotides are TGTGCCAGCAGCCAAGACGGCTATGGCTACACCTTC. It codes for CASSQDGYGYTF. The chain recombines TRBV14 with TRBJ1-2; the D is unclear. The CDR3 sequence is 12 residues long. Per germline, CDR1 SGHDN and CDR2 FVKESK. The V end was cut by 0 bases, the J end by 4 bases, with 3 bases between.